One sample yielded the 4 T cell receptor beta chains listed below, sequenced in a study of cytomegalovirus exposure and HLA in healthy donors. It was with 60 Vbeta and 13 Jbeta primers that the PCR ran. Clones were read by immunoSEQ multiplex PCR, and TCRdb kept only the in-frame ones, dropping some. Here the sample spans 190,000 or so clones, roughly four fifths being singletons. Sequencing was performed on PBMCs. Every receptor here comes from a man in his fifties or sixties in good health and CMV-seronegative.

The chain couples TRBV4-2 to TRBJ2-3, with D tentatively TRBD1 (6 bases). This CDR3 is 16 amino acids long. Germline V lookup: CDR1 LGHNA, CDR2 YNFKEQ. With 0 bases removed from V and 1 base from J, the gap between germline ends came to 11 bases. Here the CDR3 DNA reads TGTGCCAGCAGCCAAGAAGGGGGTAGGCGCACAGATACGCAGTATTTT. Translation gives CASSQEGGRRTDTQYF.

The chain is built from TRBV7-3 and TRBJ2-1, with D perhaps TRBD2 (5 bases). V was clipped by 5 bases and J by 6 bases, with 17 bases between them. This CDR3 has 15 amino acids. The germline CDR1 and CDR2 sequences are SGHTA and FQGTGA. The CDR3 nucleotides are TGTGCCAGCAGCCCTTACGGGGTATCCGGCAATGAGCAGTTCTTC. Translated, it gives CASSPYGVSGNEQFF. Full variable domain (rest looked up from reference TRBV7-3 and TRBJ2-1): GAGVSQTPSNKVTEKGKYVELRCDPISGHTALYWYRQSLGQGPEFLIYFQGTGAADDSGLPNDRFFAVRPEGSVSTLKIQRTERGDSAVYLCASSPYGVSGNEQFFGPGTRLTVL.

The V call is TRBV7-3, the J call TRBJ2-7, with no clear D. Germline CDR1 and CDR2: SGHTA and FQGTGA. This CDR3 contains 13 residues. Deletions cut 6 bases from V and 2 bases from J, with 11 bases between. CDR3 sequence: CASSPGPPYEQYF. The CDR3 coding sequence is TGTGCCAGCAGTCCGGGTCCTCCCTACGAGCAGTACTTC.

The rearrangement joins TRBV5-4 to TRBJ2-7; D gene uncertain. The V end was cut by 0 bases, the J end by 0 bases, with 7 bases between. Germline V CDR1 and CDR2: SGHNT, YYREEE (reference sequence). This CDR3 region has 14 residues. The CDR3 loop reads CASSLASGSYEQYF. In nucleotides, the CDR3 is TGTGCCAGCAGCTTGGCCTCGGGCTCCTACGAGCAGTACTTC.